This is a list of T cell receptor beta chains from one sample in a study of T cells in tuberculosis. The data were produced by immunoSEQ multiplex PCR, yet TCRdb's version contains in-frame clones alone and is incomplete. The data contain 80,000 to 100,000 clones, roughly 90% of them seen just once; the ten biggest clones take up 1.5% to 2%. The sample taken for sequencing was CD1b-GMM tetramer-negative cells sorted from PBMCs. These receptors were obtained from an adult woman with latent tuberculosis. The CDR3 runs from the conserved cysteine through the conserved F or W. A D gene is named only where the DNA matches it firmly. A clone size is listed for some rows: how often the clone was seen (once, few, many), or a class if it is expanded.

V gene	D gene	J gene	clone size	CDR3 protein	CDR3 DNA
TRBV7-9	NA	TRBJ1-1	NA	CASSLAQATEAFF	TGTGCCAGCAGCTTAGCCCAGGCCACTGAAGCTTTCTTT
TRBV30	NA	TRBJ1-5	NA	CAWSRGRGQPQHF	TGTGCCTGGAGTCGAGGGCGAGGTCAGCCCCAGCATTTT
TRBV4-2	TRBD2	TRBJ2-3	NA	CASSQEAGTSGGGRADTQYF	TGTGCCAGCAGCCAAGAGGCCGGGACTAGCGGGGGGGGTCGGGCAGATACGCAGTATTTT
TRBV5-8	TRBD2	TRBJ2-3	NA	CASSLGSGGYTDTQYF	TGTGCCAGCAGCTTAGGAAGCGGGGGATACACAGATACGCAGTATTTT
TRBV4-3	TRBD1	TRBJ2-5	NA	CASSQEPPGQLQETQYF	TGCGCCAGCAGCCAAGAGCCTCCGGGACAGCTACAAGAGACCCAGTACTTC
TRBV7-2	NA	TRBJ2-3	NA	CASSFSFRGTHTDTQYF	TGTGCCAGCAGCTTTTCATTCCGGGGGACTCACACAGATACGCAGTATTTT
TRBV4-1	TRBD2	TRBJ2-3	once	CASSPPTRSGGPITSTDTQYF	TGCGCCAGCAGCCCCCCGACGCGGAGCGGGGGCCCTATTACTAGCACAGATACGCAGTATTTT
TRBV2	TRBD1	TRBJ2-7	NA	CASSVGRGLDEQYF	TGTGCCAGCAGTGTAGGCAGGGGGCTCGACGAGCAGTACTTC
TRBV18	TRBD1	TRBJ2-2	NA	CASSPRGQGTGELFF	TGTGCCAGCTCACCAAGAGGACAGGGGACCGGGGAGCTGTTTTTT
TRBV6-5	NA	TRBJ1-1	NA	CASITRVEAFF	TGTGCCAGCATTACTCGTGTTGAAGCTTTCTTT
TRBV28	TRBD2	TRBJ2-3	NA	CASSLRFRTRGSADTQYF	TGTGCCAGCAGTTTACGTTTCCGGACTAGGGGTAGTGCGGATACGCAGTATTTT
TRBV9	NA	TRBJ1-5	NA	CASSVDEGLNQPQHF	TGTGCCAGCAGCGTAGATGAGGGACTCAATCAGCCCCAGCATTTT
TRBV27	TRBD1	TRBJ2-1	NA	CASQGDGYNEQFF	TGTGCCAGCCAGGGGGATGGCTACAATGAGCAGTTCTTC
TRBV6-5	TRBD2	TRBJ2-3	NA	CASSPTSGTDTQYF	TGTGCCAGCAGCCCCACTAGCGGCACAGATACGCAGTATTTT
TRBV5-1	NA	TRBJ1-4	NA	CASRPPGGMEDEKLFF	TGCGCCAGCAGACCCCCCGGCGGGATGGAAGATGAAAAACTGTTTTTT
TRBV28	TRBD1	TRBJ1-5	NA	CASVQQGLRNQPQHF	TGTGCCAGCGTCCAACAGGGGCTCCGCAATCAGCCCCAGCATTTT
TRBV6-1	NA	TRBJ1-6	NA	CASSPGGRPNSPLHF	TGTGCCAGCAGTCCGGGGGGACGTCCTAATTCCCCCCTCCACTTT
TRBV11-1	NA	TRBJ1-3	NA	CASSSPGGVSGNTIYF	TGTGCCAGCAGCTCCCCTGGAGGGGTGTCTGGAAACACCATATATTTT
TRBV7-2	TRBD1	TRBJ2-2	NA	CASSLVWQGAKTGELFF	TGTGCCAGCAGCTTAGTGTGGCAGGGGGCCAAGACCGGGGAGCTGTTTTTT
TRBV27	TRBD2	TRBJ2-1	once	CASSIRTSGPYNEQFF	TGTGCCAGCAGTATACGGACTAGCGGGCCCTACAATGAGCAGTTCTTC
TRBV7-6	TRBD2	TRBJ2-3	NA	CASSLDEGMPGLKSTDTQYF	TGTGCCAGCAGCTTAGACGAGGGGATGCCGGGACTAAAAAGCACAGATACGCAGTATTTT
TRBV9	TRBD1	TRBJ2-1	once	CASSAVDRTYNEQFF	TGTGCCAGCAGCGCCGTGGACAGGACTTACAATGAGCAGTTCTTC
TRBV5-4	TRBD2	TRBJ2-7	NA	CASSQQPGLAYEQYF	TGTGCCAGCAGCCAACAACCGGGACTAGCCTACGAGCAGTACTTC
TRBV5-4	NA	TRBJ2-1	NA	CASSLKLGGNEQFF	TGTGCCAGCAGCTTGAAGCTAGGTGGGAATGAGCAGTTCTTC
TRBV6-6	NA	TRBJ1-2	NA	CASSYSEDSYGYTF	TGTGCCAGCAGTTACTCAGAGGACAGCTATGGCTACACCTTC
TRBV21-1	NA	TRBJ2-3	NA	CASSRNARGTSGTAITDTQYF	TGTGCCAGCAGCCGCAACGCTAGGGGGACTAGCGGAACCGCGATAACAGATACGCAGTATTTT
TRBV9	NA	TRBJ2-3	few	CASSLTGGDTQYF	TGTGCCAGCAGCTTGACAGGAGGAGATACGCAGTATTTT